Below, 21 T cell receptor beta chains from the same sample are listed, as sequenced in a study of blood T cell repertoires in COVID-19. Here immunoSEQ multiplex PCR was the method, and the copy in TCRdb shows in-frame clones only, minus some. The sample carries approximately 170,000 clones, about four fifths recorded once. Sequencing was performed on peripheral blood. Receptor source: a human donor with acute or convalescent COVID-19. The donor label of this sample is uncertain.

This clone was observed once. This sequence joins TRBV28 and TRBJ1-3; 12 nucleotides align to TRBD1. The length of the CDR3 is 16 residues. V was pared by 5 bases and J by 4 bases, with 6 bases of the junction left unmatched. Germline V CDR1 and CDR2: MDHEN, SYDVKM. The CDR3 reads CASSTGQGAQGNTIYF. CDR3 DNA: TGTGCCAGCAGTACGGGACAGGGGGCGCAGGGAAACACCATATATTTT.

The chain combines TRBV29-1 with TRBJ2-1, with 7 bases identical to TRBD2. CDR1 is SQVTM, CDR2 ANQGSEA, per germline. There are 14 residues in the CDR3. The V and J ends lost 7 bases and 3 bases, in that order; junction bases with no gene match: 9. CDR3 DNA sequence: TGCAGCGGGATGGGAGGGCAGGGCTACAATGAGCAGTTCTTC. It specifies CSGMGGQGYNEQFF.

CDR3 region: CASSVGARDNSPLHF. The CDR3 DNA reads TGTGCCAGCAGCGTAGGGGCCAGGGATAATTCACCCCTCCACTTT. This chain uses TRBV9 with TRBJ1-6; TRBD1 is a possible D gene (5 bases). The germline gives CDR1 SGDLS, CDR2 YYNGEE. CDR3 length equals 15 residues. V was pared by 0 bases and J by 5 bases, with 9 bases between.

This sequence joins TRBV27 and TRBJ1-1; D ambiguous. Germline lookup yields CDR1 MNHEY and CDR2 SMNVEV (reference sequence). V was trimmed by 1 base and J by 4 bases, leaving 7 bases between them. There are 13 residues in the CDR3. The CDR3 reads CASSLFTATEAFF. As DNA, the CDR3 is TGTGCCAGCAGTTTATTTACAGCCACTGAAGCTTTCTTT.

CDR3 residues: CAWSVPSTGGAYGYTF. The CDR3 DNA reads TGTGCCTGGAGTGTCCCTTCGACAGGGGGGGCCTATGGCTACACCTTC. This sequence joins TRBV30 and TRBJ1-2; TRBD1 matches at 9 bases. Looked up from germline, CDR1 is GTSNPN and CDR2 is SVGIG (reference sequence). V was clipped by 0 bases and J by 4 bases; unmatched bases: 9. This CDR3 spans 16 amino acids.

This clone was found once. CDR3 nucleotides: TGTGCCAGCAGGTCGACAGACACTGAAGCTTTCTTT. Amino acid sequence: CASRSTDTEAFF. The rearrangement links TRBV28 to TRBJ1-1; possible D gene TRBD1, 5 bases. The ends were cut back, 6 bases at V and 3 bases at J, with 8 bases in the middle. CDR3 size: 12 residues. Germline assignment: CDR1 MDHEN and CDR2 SYDVKM.

The CDR3 DNA reads TGTGCCAGCAGCAAGTACGACCCGGGACAATACAATGAGCAGTTCTTC. Translation gives CASSKYDPGQYNEQFF. The rearrangement joins TRBV21-1 to TRBJ2-1; TRBD1 is the table's D call and was not checked against the DNA. TRBV21-1 is termed a pseudogene. This CDR3 has 16 amino acids.

The chain uses TRBV10-1 and TRBJ2-7, with unresolved D. Trimming stripped 5 bases from V and 4 bases from J, with 12 bases between. The germline V gene encodes CDR1 WNHNN and CDR2 SYGVQD (reference sequence). The CDR3 loop spans 13 amino acids. In DNA, the CDR3 is TGCGCCAGCAGTCCCGGGTCCCCATACGAGCAGTACTTC. Translation: CASSPGSPYEQYF.

Note on this clone: This CDR3 is also generated by other DNA sequences in the sample. The rearrangement links TRBV6-5 to TRBJ1-5, with a tentative D call TRBD1 (6 bases). Germline V gene data show CDR1 as MNHEY and CDR2 as SVGAGI. Trimming shortened V by 7 bases and J by 1 base, and 8 bases separated the two germline ends. CDR3 length: 13 residues. CDR3 protein: CASIGGSNQPQHF. The CDR3 nucleotides are TGTGCCAGCATAGGGGGAAGCAATCAGCCCCAGCATTTT.

This chain uses TRBV19 with TRBJ2-4; 7 nucleotides line up with TRBD1. The CDR3 runs to 15 residues. Trimming removed 5 bases from V and 5 bases from J; junction bases left unmatched: 9. Germline V lookup: CDR1 LNHDA, CDR2 SQIVND (reference sequence). The CDR3 loop reads CASSDLRGKENIQYF. CDR3 nucleotide sequence: TGTGCCAGTAGTGACCTCAGGGGGAAGGAAAACATTCAGTACTTC.

The chain uses TRBV28 and TRBJ1-1; TRBD1 aligns across 9 bases. The germline V gene has CDR1 MDHEN and CDR2 SYDVKM. The J segment lost 10 bases and the V segment lost 6 bases, leaving 15 bases of the junction unmatched. CDR3 length: 15 residues. The CDR3 sequence is CASRPGTGFLGPAFF. In nucleotides, the CDR3 is TGTGCCAGCAGGCCCGGGACAGGGTTTTTGGGGCCAGCTTTCTTT.

This clone was counted a few times. The J gene is TRBJ2-7, the V gene TRBV7-9; TRBD1 aligns across 7 bases. CDR3 length: 14 amino acids. Trimming at V came to 6 bases and at J to 4 bases, leaving 9 bases not matched to a gene. Germline CDR1 and CDR2: SEHNR and FQNEAQ (reference sequence). As DNA, the CDR3 is TGTGCCAGCAGGCCTCCAACAGGGGCTTACGAGCAGTACTTC. This translates into CASRPPTGAYEQYF.

The rearrangement links TRBV20-1 to TRBJ1-2, with TRBD1 matching 10 bases. Trimming at V came to 3 bases and at J to 7 bases, leaving 5 bases not matched to a gene. This CDR3 comprises 13 residues. The V gene's germline CDR1 is DFQATT and CDR2 SNEGSKA (reference sequence). The CDR3: CSASGTGAGGYTF. CDR3 nucleotides: TGCAGTGCTAGTGGGACAGGGGCGGGTGGCTACACCTTC.

The chain combines TRBV27 with TRBJ2-2, with 9 bases fitting TRBD1. The germline V gene has CDR1 MNHEY and CDR2 SMNVEV (reference sequence). This CDR3 region has 16 residues. J gave up 0 bases and V 6 bases, and 5 bases lay outside the gene matches. For the CDR3, the DNA is TGTGCCAGCAGAGATCGGACAGGGGCGAACACCGGGGAGCTGTTTTTT. This translates into CASRDRTGANTGELFF.

V gene TRBV19 combines with J gene TRBJ2-1; no clear D gene. Per the germline V gene, CDR1 is LNHDA and CDR2 is SQIVND (reference sequence). V lost 6 bases and J lost 9, with 9 bases in between. The CDR3 length is 11 residues. CDR3 protein: CASRIGVEQFF. CDR3 DNA sequence: TGTGCCAGTAGGATTGGAGTTGAGCAGTTCTTC. Full variable domain (outside the CDR3, taken from reference TRBV19 and TRBJ2-1): DGGITQSPKYLFRKEGQNVTLSCEQNLNHDAMYWYRQDPGQGLRLIYYSQIVNDFQKGDIAEGYSVSREKKESFPLTVTSAQKNPTAFYLCASRIGVEQFFGPGTRLTVL.

The chain links TRBV11-2 to TRBJ2-7; 7 nucleotides line up with TRBD1. Trimming at V came to 4 bases and at J to 5 bases, leaving 14 bases not matched to a gene. Germline CDR1 and CDR2: SGHAT and FQNNGV. The CDR3 totals 16 residues. The CDR3 loop reads CASSSNGWTGFDEQYF. DNA for the CDR3: TGTGCCAGCAGCTCTAATGGCTGGACAGGTTTCGACGAGCAGTACTTC.

The chain is built from TRBV10-3 and TRBJ1-6; 8 positions agree with TRBD1. There are 14 residues in the CDR3. Trimming removed 6 bases from V and 10 bases from J; junction bases left unmatched: 8. From germline, CDR1 is ENHRY and CDR2 SYGVKD. The CDR3 is CAISADRDGSPLHF. In DNA, the CDR3 is TGTGCCATCAGCGCGGACAGGGATGGATCACCCCTCCACTTT.

V usage is TRBV15 and J usage is TRBJ2-3, with 7 bases matching TRBD2. This CDR3 has 16 residues. The ends lost 4 bases at V and 9 bases at J; junction bases unmatched: 16. The V gene's germline CDR1 is LNHNV and CDR2 YYDKDF (reference sequence). The CDR3 here is CATSTLRAGVGITQYF. CDR3 nucleotide sequence: TGTGCCACCAGCACCCTAAGGGCGGGAGTCGGAATCACGCAGTATTTT.

The CDR3 DNA reads as TGTGCCAGCAGCTTAGGAATAGCGGGGGGCCCGACCGATGAGCAGTTCTTC. Protein product: CASSLGIAGGPTDEQFF. The chain joins TRBV7-9 to TRBJ2-1, with TRBD2 matching over 10 bases. With 1 base clipped from V and 8 bases from J, the junction kept 11 bases outside the gene matches. Germline-derived CDR1 and CDR2 are SEHNR and FQNEAQ (reference sequence). CDR3 size: 17 residues.

The V and J genes are TRBV10-1 and TRBJ2-1, with TRBD2 as a possible D gene (5 bases). This CDR3 is 13 amino acids long. The germline CDR1 and CDR2 sequences are WNHNN and SYGVQD (reference sequence). The V gene lost 4 bases and the J gene lost 8 bases, with 12 bases spanning the gap. The CDR3 spells CASSGPAADEQFF. The CDR3 coding sequence is TGCGCCAGCAGTGGGCCAGCGGCTGATGAGCAGTTCTTC.

The genes are TRBV7-3 and TRBJ1-6; D gene uncertain. CDR3 length equals 13 residues. V lost 1 base to trimming and J lost 7 bases, with 5 bases between them. CDR1 and CDR2 from the germline V gene are SGHTA and FQGTGA. Here the CDR3 DNA reads TGTGCCAGCAGCTTAAGCAGGAATTCACCCCTCCACTTT. This codes for CASSLSRNSPLHF.